The present entry profiles one T cell receptor (beta chain) with its context. Its specificity is not known. TCRdb called the RT-PCR reads again in MiXCR, with one record for every CDR3 protein. The table has under 950,000 distinct CDR3 sequences, 21% seen once. There are 15 residues in the CDR3. Germline values: CDR1 SGHTA, CDR2 FQGNSA. V was cut by 5 bases and J by 0 bases, with 14 bases left in between. This record comes from a study of response to subunit inactivated influenza vaccine. General study findings and limits: Each seasonal influenza vaccination, the authors suggested, recruits few new T cells.

This sequence was found in a man aged 50 to 60 who received an inactivated influenza vaccine. This chain links TRBV7-2 with TRBJ2-7; no reliable D call. Sequences were derived from PBMCs from blood, sampled 5 days after vaccination. CDR3 DNA: TGTGCCAGCAGCCCAGGACGTACTTTCTCCTACGAGCAGTACTTC. This encodes CASSPGRTFSYEQYF.